The 3 T cell receptor beta chains listed next were all sequenced from one sample in a study of blood T cell repertoires in COVID-19. Sequenced by immunoSEQ multiplex PCR; TCRdb stores in-frame clones only, minus some. The table records 150,000 to 200,000 clones, 65% to 85% of them present only once. Material: PBMCs or T cells enriched from blood (not recorded which). These receptors were taken from an older woman who had recovered from COVID-19.

The rearrangement links TRBV7-9 to TRBJ2-7, with 10 nucleotides matching TRBD1. V lost 1 base, J lost 1 base, and 7 bases stayed unmatched. In germline, CDR1 is SEHNR, CDR2 FQNEAQ (reference sequence). The CDR3 extends over 17 amino acids. The CDR3 coding sequence is TGTGCCAGCAGCTTAGAATCCTGGACAGGGGGTTCCTACGAGCAGTACTTC. Residues: CASSLESWTGGSYEQYF. The entire variable domain, with the rest obtained from reference TRBV7-9 and TRBJ2-7, is as follows: DTGVSQNPRHKITKRGQNVTFRCDPISEHNRLYWYRQTLGQGPEFLTYFQNEAQLEKSRLLSDRFSAERPKGSFSTLEIQRTEQGDSAMYLCASSLESWTGGSYEQYFGPGTRLTVT.

The CDR3 region has the DNA TGTGCCAGCTCACCTCTCCCGGGACAGGGGGTCGAGCAGTACTTC. Translation: CASSPLPGQGVEQYF. The chain joins TRBV18 to TRBJ2-7; 11 bases are a match to TRBD1. V dropped 3 bases and J dropped 6; count of bases not matched to a gene: 7. CDR1 and CDR2 from the germline V gene are KGHSH and LQKENI. CDR3 length equals 15 residues.

J is TRBJ1-1 and V is TRBV5-1; possibly TRBD1 for D (6 bases). Germline values: CDR1 SGHRS, CDR2 YFSETQ. The V gene lost 4 bases and the J gene lost 6 bases, with 16 bases spanning the gap. This CDR3 is 14 amino acids long. The CDR3 spells CASSRDDRTAEAFF. Here the CDR3 DNA reads TGCGCCAGCAGCCGTGATGACAGGACAGCTGAAGCTTTCTTT.